This T cell receptor (beta chain) stems from a study of blood T cell repertoires in COVID-19. The method was immunoSEQ multiplex PCR; TCRdb's version includes in-frame clones alone and lacks a portion of them. Seen here are a few hundred thousand clones, 85% to 90% observed once, and the top ten hold 5.5% to 8%. J was trimmed by 5 bases and V by 5 bases; bases with no gene match: 10. The germline V gene has CDR1 SEHNR and CDR2 FQNEAQ (reference sequence). This CDR3 is 16 amino acids long. The clonotype was recovered from a man in his 60s with acute or convalescent COVID-19. Sequencing was performed on peripheral blood. The chain links TRBV7-9 to TRBJ2-7, with 12 bases that match TRBD2. CDR3 protein: CASSPPLAGGPDEQYF. Written as DNA, the CDR3 is TGTGCCAGCAGCCCCCCCCTAGCGGGAGGGCCTGACGAGCAGTACTTC. The full variable domain, with the rest looked up from reference TRBV7-9 and TRBJ2-7, is DTGVSQNPRHKITKRGQNVTFRCDPISEHNRLYWYRQTLGQGPEFLTYFQNEAQLEKSRLLSDRFSAERPKGSFSTLEIQRTEQGDSAMYLCASSPPLAGGPDEQYFGPGTRLTVT.